This TCR beta chain was observed in a study of blood T cells in healthy people across ages. RNA extraction gave at least 5 micrograms of total RNA per sample. Together with a sample-barcoded 5' primer, a J-beta primer mix was included in a second PCR lasting about 6 to 11 cycles. TCRdb fed the 5' RACE reads into MiXCR, producing one record per CDR3 protein. This sample yields about 650,000 distinct CDR3 sequences, of which 32% are seen a single time; just over 15% belongs to the top ten. A note on this clonotype: One end of the junction does not line up with germline, which may come from a read error.

Input material: blood. The clonotype originates from a woman aged 80 or over in good health.

In DNA, the CDR3 is TGTGCCAGCAGTTTTCCCCCCCAGGGCTACTCCTACAATGAGCAGCACTTC. Protein sequence: CASSFPPQGYSYNEQHF. The chain is built from TRBV28 and TRBJ2-1; tentative D call: TRBD1 (5 bases). CDR3 length: 17 residues. CDR1 is MDHEN and CDR2 is SYDVKM in the germline V gene.